This record concerns one TCR beta chain sequence. There is no known antigen for this receptor. No per-base quality is available; no much larger clone lies one base away. This sample stems from a study of T cell responses to AZD1222 COVID-19 vaccine (dated by TCRdb to about 2021). Turning to the overall study: Because spike-specific TCR depth and breadth did not differ between the two schedules, AZD1222 recipients who got a second dose at roughly 4 weeks were pooled with those who got a second dose at roughly 12 weeks. A total of about 230 trial participants underwent TCR sequencing, of whom around 200 received two doses of AZD1222 and approximately 25 received two doses of the MenACWY control vaccine. Trial participants were enrolled by age into subgroups of 18-55, 56-69 and 70-plus years, and around 140, 26 and 57 TCR-sequenced participants, respectively, were included in these subgroups. Broader findings and caveats from the paper: Epitopes outside the regions mutated in the B.1.351 and B.1.1.7 variants were reportedly recognized by nearly half of the unique spike-specific TCRs. The whole spike protein was spanned by vaccine-associated CD4 TCRs, and dominant responses were seen in regions 160-218 and 743-854. Conclusions about previously exposed vaccinees were limited because only 5 or 6 AZD1222 recipients were SARS-CoV-2 seropositive at baseline. The 56-69-year group was small, and its depth increase did not reach significance, likely because of low power. No day 14 peak-response samples were available, so repertoires were characterized only after the peak T cell response. Participants were mostly white British and included more females than males, and it was suggested by the authors that clonal diversity may have been underestimated. Spike-specific TCR breadth and depth rose significantly after two AZD1222 doses compared with day 0 and with MenACWY recipients.

The time point label, as the study defines it: baseline before first vaccination. The vaccinee samples were drawn from two UK trials, COV001 and COV002, one of which was a single-blind randomized controlled phase 2/3 trial testing AZD1222 (ChAdOx1 nCoV-19) in healthy adults. For TCRbeta chain sequencing, PBMC samples were collected from trial participants at day 0 and at day 28 after the second dose. Including the terminal cysteine and phenylalanine, the CDR3 comprises 16 residues. The retained sequence is limited to the CDR3, 48 bases, with the frame set at the first base. CDR1 is given as SEHNR and CDR2 as FQNEAQ, both from the germline V gene (reference sequence). V has 1 base trimmed and J has 2 bases trimmed; junction bases matching no gene number 3. The CDR3 regions of human TCRbeta chains were subjected to immunosequencing. Concerning the study's data processing: Repertoire TCRs were checked for matches against a reference library of SARS-CoV-2-specific TCRs that had been generated using the MIRA antigen-specificity platform. Breadth was defined as the fraction of unique TCRs that were SARS-CoV-2-associated, and depth was defined as the fraction of total T cells that were SARS-CoV-2-associated. Using the MIRA data, every spike-specific TCR was mapped to the spike region that the TCR reacted to and assigned to either a CD4 or a CD8 class. Log10-transformed breadth and depth values were compared by one-way ANOVA with Sidak's multiple comparisons tests. The clones in this table, taken by TCRdb from immuneACCESS, are in-frame only. Not every clone is retained; where verified, under half of the shortfall comes from an unresolved V gene, and the cause of the rest is unknown. The D gene and trimming were derived from the DNA, and the V and J assignments and clone size from that table. This sample holds around 58,000 clones; about 88% were observed only once. Roughly 10% of the sample belongs to the ten largest clones.

The V gene is TRBV7-9 and the J gene is TRBJ2-2; TRBD1 aligns with 8 central bases. The origin of this receptor is an adult in good health. The sequences come from peripheral blood, collected on day 0 of AZD1222 vaccination. CDR3 loop: CASSLGGQGNTGELFF. The sequence in DNA is TGTGCCAGCAGCTTAGGAGGACAGGGAAACACCGGGGAGCTGTTTTTT.